At least ten counts were recorded for the clone carrying this TCR beta chain. Its antigen is undetermined. The germline V and J ends were trimmed by 5 bases and 9 bases, with 10 bases remaining between them. This CDR3 contains 12 residues. Germline lookup yields CDR1 SGHTA and CDR2 FQGNSA. TCRdb reprocessed the reads with MiXCR, giving one entry per CDR3 protein. Found here are about 350,000 distinct CDR3 sequences, about 35% of them singletons; the top ten hold about 14%. The data were obtained in a study of T cell repertoires in cytomegalovirus infection. Study details: The authors relied on CMV epitopes, both recently identified HLA-C-restricted and well-studied HLA-B-restricted. Both CMV infection and a matching HLA type were indicated by public TCR beta signatures.

Study-level results: What dominated the ex vivo response were HLA-C-restricted CMV-specific TCR beta clonotypes.

The rearrangement links TRBV7-2 to TRBJ2-2; tentatively, D is TRBD1 (5 bases). Source: cultured PBMCs, taken from culture after CMV antigen stimulation. This TCR derives from a human donor in good health (CMV status not recorded). Some clones in this sample may be carry-over from other donors' samples. CDR3 bases: TGTGCCAGCAGCCAGACAGCGCGGGAGCTGTTTTTT. Its protein product is CASSQTARELFF.